This passage covers 5 T cell receptor beta chains from one sample sequenced in a study of T cell responses to AZD1222 COVID-19 vaccine. Method: immunoSEQ multiplex PCR; TCRdb's copy keeps in-frame clones and lacks some. The sample lists approximately 130,000 clones, around 89% seen once, with 8.5% to 14% in the top ten. The starting material was peripheral blood, obtained on day 0 of MenACWY control vaccination. The receptors shown here come from an adult in good health.

Comment on this clone: Other DNA sequences in the sample encode the same CDR3. V is TRBV4-1 and J is TRBJ2-6, with TRBD1 matching over 7 bases. Per germline, CDR1 MGHRA and CDR2 YSYEKL. CDR3 length: 16 amino acids. Losses at the gene ends were 1 base for V and 0 bases for J; bases not matched to a gene: 0. In DNA, the CDR3 is TGCGCCAGCAGCCAAGGACAGGGCTCTGGGGCCAACGTCCTGACTTTC. Its translation is CASSQGQGSGANVLTF.

CDR3 in amino acids: CASTQTRGVNQPQHF. CDR3 nucleotides: TGTGCCAGCACACAAACCAGGGGAGTCAATCAGCCCCAGCATTTT. The V gene is TRBV6-5, the J gene TRBJ1-5; the D gene is possibly TRBD1 (6 bases). Germline V gives CDR1 MNHEY, CDR2 SVGAGI. The CDR3 is 15 amino acids. V dropped 7 bases and J dropped 3 bases, with 16 bases sitting between them.

The gene calls are TRBV4-2 and TRBJ2-1; 12 bases fit TRBD2. The CDR3 runs to 16 residues. Germline V gene data show CDR1 as LGHNA and CDR2 as YNFKEQ. J lost 7 bases, V lost 6 bases, and 10 bases had no gene match. CDR3 residues: CASSQRLAGAWNEQFF. CDR3 in DNA: TGTGCCAGCAGTCAAAGACTAGCGGGAGCATGGAATGAGCAGTTCTTC.

The V call is TRBV5-8, the J call TRBJ1-4, with 7 positions matching TRBD1. V was pared by 4 bases and J by 10 bases, with 10 bases of the junction left unmatched. This CDR3 is 14 amino acids long. Germline CDR1 and CDR2: SGHTS and YDEGEE. As DNA, the CDR3 is TGTGCCAGCAGCCCGAGGACAGGCGTAGTAAAACTGTTTTTT. Its protein is CASSPRTGVVKLFF. Complete variable domain (other parts from reference TRBV5-8 and TRBJ1-4): EAGVTQSPTHLIKTRGQQATLRCSPISGHTSVYWYQQALGLGLQFLLWYDEGEERNRGNFPPRFSGRQFPNYSSELNVNALELEDSALYLCASSPRTGVVKLFFGSGTQLSVL.

The genes are TRBV11-2 and TRBJ1-6; D is unclear. This CDR3 contains 15 residues. The V and J ends lost 4 bases and 9 bases respectively, with 16 bases between them. CDR1 and CDR2 (germline): SGHAT, FQNNGV. This CDR3 is CASSYGPASGSPLHF. The CDR3 DNA reads as TGTGCCAGCAGCTACGGTCCTGCTTCGGGTTCACCCCTCCACTTT.